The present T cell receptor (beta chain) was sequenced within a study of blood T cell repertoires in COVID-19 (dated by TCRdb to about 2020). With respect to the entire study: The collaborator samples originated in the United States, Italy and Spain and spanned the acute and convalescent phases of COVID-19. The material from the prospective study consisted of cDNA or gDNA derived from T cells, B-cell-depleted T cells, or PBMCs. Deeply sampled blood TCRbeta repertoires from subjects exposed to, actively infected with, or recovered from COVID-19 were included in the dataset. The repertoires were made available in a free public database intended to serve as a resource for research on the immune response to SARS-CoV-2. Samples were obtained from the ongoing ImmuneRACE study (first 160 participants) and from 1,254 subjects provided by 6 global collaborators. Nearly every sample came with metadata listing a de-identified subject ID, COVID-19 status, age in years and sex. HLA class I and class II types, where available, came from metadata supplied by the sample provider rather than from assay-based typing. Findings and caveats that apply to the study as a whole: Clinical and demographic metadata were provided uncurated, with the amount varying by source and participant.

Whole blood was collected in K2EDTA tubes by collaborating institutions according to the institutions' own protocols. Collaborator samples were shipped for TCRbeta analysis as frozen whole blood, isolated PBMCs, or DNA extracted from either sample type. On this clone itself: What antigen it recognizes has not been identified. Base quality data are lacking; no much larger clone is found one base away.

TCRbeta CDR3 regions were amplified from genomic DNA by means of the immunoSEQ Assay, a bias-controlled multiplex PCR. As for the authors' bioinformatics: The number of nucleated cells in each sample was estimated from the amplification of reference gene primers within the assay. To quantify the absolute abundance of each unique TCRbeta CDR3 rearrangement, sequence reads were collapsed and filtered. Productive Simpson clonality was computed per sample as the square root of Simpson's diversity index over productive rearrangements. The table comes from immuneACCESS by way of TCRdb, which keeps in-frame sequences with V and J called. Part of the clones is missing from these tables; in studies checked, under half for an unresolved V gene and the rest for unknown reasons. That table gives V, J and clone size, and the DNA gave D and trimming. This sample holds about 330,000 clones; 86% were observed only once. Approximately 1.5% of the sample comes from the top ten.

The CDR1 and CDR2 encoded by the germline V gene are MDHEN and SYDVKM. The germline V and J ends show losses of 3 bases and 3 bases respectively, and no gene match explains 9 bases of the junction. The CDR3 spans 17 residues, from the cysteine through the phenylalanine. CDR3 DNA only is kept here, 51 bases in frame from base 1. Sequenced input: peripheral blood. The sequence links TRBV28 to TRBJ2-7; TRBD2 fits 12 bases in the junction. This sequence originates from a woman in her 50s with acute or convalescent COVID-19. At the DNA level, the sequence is TGTGCCAGCAGTTTGCCGCTAGCGGGAGGGCCTCACTACGAGCAGTACTTC. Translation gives CASSLPLAGGPHYEQYF.